One and the same sample provided the 4 T cell receptor beta chains below, sequenced in a study of CXCR3-negative and CXCR3-positive naive CD8 T cells. UMI-tagged TRB cDNA libraries were built via 5' RACE. TCRdb re-called the 5' RACE reads and gives one entry per CDR3 protein, without DNA. The repertoire shows over 35,000 distinct CDR3 sequences; the top ten hold roughly 14%. Sequenced sample: memory CD8+ T cells from blood. These receptors came from a human donor in good health. Some clones in this sample may be carry-over from other donors' samples.

The chain uses TRBV28 and TRBJ2-2; absent DNA, TCRdb's TRBD1 call cannot be checked. This CDR3 is built from 15 residues. Germline V gives CDR1 MDHEN, CDR2 SYDVKM. The CDR3 spells CASSITGTYTGELFF.

This chain connects TRBV4-1 to TRBJ2-7; the TCRdb call, TRBD1, lacks DNA for checking. Germline CDR1 is MGHRA and CDR2 is YSYEKL. The CDR3 has 16 amino acids. CDR3 sequence: CASSQAPGQESYEQYF.

V and J are TRBV12-3 or TRBV12-4 and TRBJ1-1. The CDR3 runs to 15 residues. Here the CDR3 reads CASSFTGGRDTEAFF.

The rearrangement uses TRBV7-2 and TRBJ2-1; TCRdb proposes TRBD2, but this gene call is untestable without DNA. Germline CDR1 and CDR2: SGHTA and FQGNSA. The CDR3 loop spans 18 amino acids. The CDR3 loop reads CASSLRRSGSPRVNEQFF.